This entry is about one TCR beta chain. There are a few counts of this clone. Its antigen is currently not known. The record has no base qualities; no much larger clone is one base away. CDR3 length: 14 amino acids, cysteine to phenylalanine. Only the CDR3 region is kept as DNA, spanning 42 bases read in frame from base 1. CDR1 and CDR2, looked up from the germline V gene, are MNHEY and SVGAGI. After removal of 7 bases from V and 2 bases from J, the junction retains 5 bases not matched to a gene. TCRbeta CDR3 regions were amplified from genomic DNA using the immunoSEQ Assay, a bias-controlled multiplex PCR. Per the original workflow: The number of nucleated cells in each sample was estimated by amplification of reference gene primers within the assay. To quantify the absolute abundance of each unique TCRbeta CDR3 rearrangement, sequence reads were collapsed and filtered. Productive Simpson clonality was computed per sample as the square root of Simpson's diversity index over productive rearrangements. Drawn from immuneACCESS, this table holds only the in-frame rearrangements with V and J called that TCRdb kept. Clones are partly lost; checked studies trace under half to an unresolved V gene and leave the rest unexplained. The DNA was the basis for D and trimming; V, J and clone size are from that table. The sample table holds more than 90,000 clones, of which over 70% were seen once. Approximately 10% of the sample rests with the top ten.

These data are taken from a study of blood T cell repertoires in COVID-19 (TCRdb year 2020). Background on the whole study: Samples from collaborators originated in the United States, Italy and Spain and spanned both the acute and convalescent phases of COVID-19. The prospective study material was composed of cDNA or gDNA derived from T cells, B-cell-depleted T cells, or PBMCs. The dataset comprised deeply sampled blood TCRbeta repertoires from subjects exposed to, actively infected with, or recovered from COVID-19. A freely available public database, intended as a resource for researchers studying the immune response to SARS-CoV-2, is where the repertoires were released. The samples were drawn from two sources: the first 160 participants of the ongoing ImmuneRACE study, and over 950 subjects contributed by 6 global collaborators. The sample metadata nearly always contained a de-identified subject ID, COVID-19 status, age in years and sex. Where HLA class I and class II types were available, the types were taken from metadata supplied by the sample provider, not from assay-based typing.

The collaborating institutions used their own protocols to collect whole blood in K2EDTA tubes. Collaborator samples were shipped for TCRbeta analysis as frozen whole blood, isolated PBMCs, or DNA extracted from either sample type. The full study reports these points: The quantity of clinical and demographic metadata differed by source and by participant and was supplied without curation.

The sequencing input was peripheral blood. This TCR came from a woman of 80 years or more with acute or convalescent COVID-19. The rearrangement joined TRBV6-5 to TRBJ1-2, with 9 bases matching TRBD1. The CDR3 region has the sequence CASTPGTGNYGYTF. The nucleotides are TGTGCCAGCACCCCCGGGACAGGGAACTATGGCTACACCTTC.